These 14 T cell receptor beta chains originate from one sample sequenced in a study of metastatic and nonmetastatic thyroid tumors. Not a single patient had been given any form of treatment at any point before undergoing thyroid surgery. TCRdb recomputed clones from the PCR reads via MiXCR. Altogether 30,000 to 35,000 clones are present, about a sixth being singletons, with the ten largest covering around 3.7%. The sequenced material came from blood. The receptors were sampled from a female donor with papillary thyroid cancer or a benign thyroid nodule (not recorded which). Some clones in this sample may be carry-over from other donors' samples.

The chain employs TRBV18 and TRBJ2-7; D unresolved. The ends were cut back, 3 bases at V and 3 bases at J, with 9 bases in the middle. This CDR3 has 13 amino acids. Per germline, CDR1 KGHSH and CDR2 LQKENI. The CDR3 here is CASSPGQNYEQYF. The CDR3 DNA sequence: TGTGCCAGCTCACCCGGGCAGAACTACGAGCAGTACTTC.

This chain uses TRBV11-1 with TRBJ1-2, with D uncertain. Looked up from germline, CDR1 is SGHAT and CDR2 is FQDESV (reference sequence). The germline V and J ends were trimmed by 1 base and 2 bases, with 8 bases remaining between them. The CDR3 has 14 amino acids. In DNA form, the CDR3 reads TGTGCCAGCAGCTTAGGAGACGGAAACTATGGCTACACCTTC. It yields the protein CASSLGDGNYGYTF.

This clone was seen repeatedly, ten times or more. V usage is TRBV7-9 and J usage is TRBJ1-2; no reliable D call. The CDR3 runs 15 residues. V gave up 1 base and J gave up 4 bases, with 13 bases separating them. Germline lookup yields CDR1 SEHNR and CDR2 FQNEAQ (reference sequence). CDR3 residues: CASSLGESFSYGYTF. The CDR3 coding sequence is TGTGCCAGCAGCTTAGGGGAGAGCTTTAGCTATGGCTACACCTTC.

About this clone: A much larger clone lies a single base off, so this may be a read error. This sequence joins TRBV11-1 and TRBJ2-5; 9 bases map to TRBD2. CDR1 and CDR2 from the germline V gene are SGHAT and FQDESV (reference sequence). The CDR3 has 20 residues. V dropped 5 bases and J dropped 0; count of bases not matched to a gene: 19. The DNA of the CDR3 is TGTGCCAGCAGCAATACGGTGGTCTCGGCGGGAGGGTGGTACCAAGAGACCCAGTACTTC. This gives the protein CASSNTVVSAGGWYQETQYF.

At least ten counts were recorded for this clone. The chain employs TRBV18 and TRBJ2-1, with 9 nucleotides matching TRBD1. This CDR3 region has 15 residues. Per the germline V gene, CDR1 is KGHSH and CDR2 is LQKENI. The V gene end was trimmed by 3 bases and the J gene end by 8 bases; junction bases not matched to a gene: 8. The CDR3 is CASSPGQGKRDEQFF. CDR3 nucleotide sequence: TGTGCCAGCTCACCTGGACAGGGGAAGAGGGATGAGCAGTTCTTC.

In its sample, this clone was seen many times. The chain has TRBV7-2 and TRBJ2-5, with TRBD1 matching 8 bases. The germline gives CDR1 SGHTA, CDR2 FQGNSA. The CDR3 runs to 15 residues. The junction had 6 bases not matched to a gene; V was cut back by 1 base and J by 5 bases. The CDR3 reads CASSLGPRGRETQYF. The DNA for the CDR3 is TGTGCCAGCAGCTTAGGCCCCAGGGGGCGTGAGACCCAGTACTTC.

This clone was detected many times. The V and J genes are TRBV29-1 and TRBJ2-6; D not certain. Germline values: CDR1 SQVTM, CDR2 ANQGSEA. The V end lost 6 bases, the J end lost 1 base, and 7 bases lay between the germline ends. This CDR3 has 13 residues. The CDR3 region is CSVEVSGANVLTF. CDR3 DNA: TGCAGCGTAGAGGTATCTGGGGCCAACGTCCTGACTTTC.

This chain joins TRBV5-1 and TRBJ2-7; no clear D gene. Per germline, CDR1 SGHRS and CDR2 YFSETQ. This CDR3 region has 11 residues. Trimming cost V 2 bases and J 8 bases, with 8 bases left between them. This CDR3 reads CASSFGCKQYF. CDR3 sequence (DNA): TGCGCCAGCAGCTTCGGCTGCAAGCAGTACTTC.

This clone was observed at least ten times. Additional DNA sequences in this sample encode the identical CDR3. The V and J genes are TRBV6-1 and TRBJ1-2, with TRBD1 identical over 8 bases. Germline V gives CDR1 MNHNS, CDR2 SASEGT. With 5 bases clipped from V and 5 bases from J, the junction kept 7 bases outside the gene matches. The CDR3 runs to 14 residues. The CDR3, as DNA: TGTGCCAGCAGTCCGAGCAGGGGGCGGTATGGCTACACCTTC. Amino acid sequence: CASSPSRGRYGYTF.

This clone has at least ten counts. The sample contains more than one DNA sequence encoding this CDR3. This sequence joins TRBV6-1 and TRBJ1-2; no definite D call. The germline V gene encodes CDR1 MNHNS and CDR2 SASEGT. V was shortened by 4 bases and J by 3 bases, with 9 bases between the two germline ends. The CDR3 spans 13 residues. The CDR3 nucleotides read TGTGCCAGCAGTGGGGTGGAAGACTATGGCTACACCTTC. This codes for CASSGVEDYGYTF.

This clone was seen many times. The rearrangement uses TRBV5-5 and TRBJ1-5; TRBD1 matches 9 bases. The ends lost 5 bases at V and 0 bases at J; junction bases unmatched: 6. CDR3 length: 16 residues. Germline values: CDR1 SGHKS, CDR2 YYEKEE (reference sequence). The CDR3 DNA reads TGTGCCAGCAGTCGGGACAGGGCTAATAGCAATCAGCCCCAGCATTTT. This sequence encodes CASSRDRANSNQPQHF.

With respect to this clone: One base away lies a much larger clone, so this may be a sequencing read error. CDR3 sequence reads: CSVAEGCRQPQHF. The DNA for the CDR3 is TGCAGCGTAGCCGAGGGGTGCCGTCAGCCCCAGCATTTT. The chain has TRBV29-1 and TRBJ1-5, with D possibly being TRBD1 (5 bases). Germline V CDR1 and CDR2: SQVTM, ANQGSEA. Trimming left V 6 bases short and J 6 bases short, with 15 bases between. The CDR3 has 13 residues.

The sample holds many counts of this clone. The rearrangement links TRBV28 to TRBJ1-5; TRBD1 is a possible D gene (5 bases). CDR3 length: 14 residues. V lost 8 bases, J lost 5 bases, and 16 bases lay in between. Germline CDR1 reads MDHEN; CDR2 reads SYDVKM. The CDR3 reads CASWPGPTYQPQHF. CDR3 nucleotide sequence: TGTGCCAGCTGGCCGGGACCGACTTATCAGCCCCAGCATTTT. Drawing the rest from reference TRBV28 and TRBJ1-5, the complete variable domain is DVKVTQSSRYLVKRTGEKVFLECVQDMDHENMFWYRQDPGLGLRLIYFSYDVKMKEKGDIPEGYSVSREKKERFSLILESASTNQTSMYLCASWPGPTYQPQHFGDGTRLSIL.

In its sample, this clone was seen a few times. The chain uses TRBV28 and TRBJ1-5, with a tentative D call TRBD1 (6 bases). Germline values: CDR1 MDHEN, CDR2 SYDVKM. CDR3 length: 15 amino acids. V gave up 8 bases and J gave up 3 bases, with 17 bases separating them. CDR3 nucleotide sequence: TGTGCCAGCCGGCGGGTGGGGGGCGTCAATCAGCCCCAGCATTTT. Residues: CASRRVGGVNQPQHF.